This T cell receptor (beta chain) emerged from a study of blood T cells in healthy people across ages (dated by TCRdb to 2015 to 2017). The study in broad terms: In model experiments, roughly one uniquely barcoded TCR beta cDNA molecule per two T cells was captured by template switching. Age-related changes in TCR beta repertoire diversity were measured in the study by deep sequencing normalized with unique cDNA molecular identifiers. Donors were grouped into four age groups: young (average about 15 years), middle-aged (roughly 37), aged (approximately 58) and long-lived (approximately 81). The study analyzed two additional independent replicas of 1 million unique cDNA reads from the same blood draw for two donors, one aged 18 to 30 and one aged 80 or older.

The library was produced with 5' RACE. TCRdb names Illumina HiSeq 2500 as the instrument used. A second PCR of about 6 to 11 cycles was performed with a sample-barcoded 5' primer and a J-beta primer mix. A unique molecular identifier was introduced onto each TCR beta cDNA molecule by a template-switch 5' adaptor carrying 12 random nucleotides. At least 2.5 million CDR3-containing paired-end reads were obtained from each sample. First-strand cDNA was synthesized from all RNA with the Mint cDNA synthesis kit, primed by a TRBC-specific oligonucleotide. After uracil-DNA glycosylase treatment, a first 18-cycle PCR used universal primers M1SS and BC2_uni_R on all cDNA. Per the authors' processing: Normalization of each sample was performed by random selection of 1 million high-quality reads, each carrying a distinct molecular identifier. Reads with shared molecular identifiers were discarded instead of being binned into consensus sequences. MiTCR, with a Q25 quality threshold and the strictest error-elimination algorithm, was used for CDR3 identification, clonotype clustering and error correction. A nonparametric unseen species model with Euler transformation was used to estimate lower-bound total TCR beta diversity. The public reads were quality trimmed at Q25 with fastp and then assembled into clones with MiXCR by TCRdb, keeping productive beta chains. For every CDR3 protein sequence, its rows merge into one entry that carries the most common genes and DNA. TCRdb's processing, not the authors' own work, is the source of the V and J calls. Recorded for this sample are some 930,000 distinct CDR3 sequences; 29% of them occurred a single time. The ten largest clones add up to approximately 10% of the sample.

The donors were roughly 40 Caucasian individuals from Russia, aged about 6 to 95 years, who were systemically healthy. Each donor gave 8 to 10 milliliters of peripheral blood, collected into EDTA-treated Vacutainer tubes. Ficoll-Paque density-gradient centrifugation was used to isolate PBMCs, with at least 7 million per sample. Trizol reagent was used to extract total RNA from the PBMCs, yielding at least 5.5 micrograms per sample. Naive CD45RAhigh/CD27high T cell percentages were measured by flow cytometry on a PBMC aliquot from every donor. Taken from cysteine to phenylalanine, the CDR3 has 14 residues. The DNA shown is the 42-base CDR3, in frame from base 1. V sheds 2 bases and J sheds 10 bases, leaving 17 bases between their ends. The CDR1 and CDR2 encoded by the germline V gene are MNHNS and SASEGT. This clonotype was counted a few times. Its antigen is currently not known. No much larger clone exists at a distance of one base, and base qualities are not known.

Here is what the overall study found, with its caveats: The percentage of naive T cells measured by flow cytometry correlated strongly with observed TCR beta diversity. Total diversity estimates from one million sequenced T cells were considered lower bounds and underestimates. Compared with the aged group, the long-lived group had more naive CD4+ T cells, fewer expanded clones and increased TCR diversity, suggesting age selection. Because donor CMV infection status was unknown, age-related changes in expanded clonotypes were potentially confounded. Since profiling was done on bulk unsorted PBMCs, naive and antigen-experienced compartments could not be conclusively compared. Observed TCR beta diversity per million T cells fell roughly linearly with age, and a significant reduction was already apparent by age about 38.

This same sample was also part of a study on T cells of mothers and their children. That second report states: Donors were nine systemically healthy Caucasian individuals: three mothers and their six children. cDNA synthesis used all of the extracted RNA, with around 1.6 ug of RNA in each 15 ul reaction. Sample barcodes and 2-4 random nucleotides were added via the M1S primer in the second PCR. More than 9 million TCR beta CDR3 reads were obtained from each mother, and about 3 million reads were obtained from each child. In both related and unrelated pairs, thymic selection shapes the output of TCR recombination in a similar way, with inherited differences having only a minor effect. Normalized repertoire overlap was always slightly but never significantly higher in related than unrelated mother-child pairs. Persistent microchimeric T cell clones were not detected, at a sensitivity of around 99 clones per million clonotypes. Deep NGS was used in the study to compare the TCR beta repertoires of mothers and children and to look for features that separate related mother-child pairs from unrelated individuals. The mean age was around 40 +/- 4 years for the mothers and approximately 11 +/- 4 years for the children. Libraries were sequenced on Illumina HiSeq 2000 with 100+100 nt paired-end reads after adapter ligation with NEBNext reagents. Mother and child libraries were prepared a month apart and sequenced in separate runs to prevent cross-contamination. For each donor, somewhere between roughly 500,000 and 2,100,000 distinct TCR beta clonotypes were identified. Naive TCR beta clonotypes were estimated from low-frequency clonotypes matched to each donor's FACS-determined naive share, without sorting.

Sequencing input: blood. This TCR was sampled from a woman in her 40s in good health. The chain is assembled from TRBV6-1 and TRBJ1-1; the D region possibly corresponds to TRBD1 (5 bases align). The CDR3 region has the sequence CASSEILVGRGAFF. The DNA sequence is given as TGTGCCAGCAGTGAAATCTTAGTTGGGAGGGGAGCTTTCTTT.